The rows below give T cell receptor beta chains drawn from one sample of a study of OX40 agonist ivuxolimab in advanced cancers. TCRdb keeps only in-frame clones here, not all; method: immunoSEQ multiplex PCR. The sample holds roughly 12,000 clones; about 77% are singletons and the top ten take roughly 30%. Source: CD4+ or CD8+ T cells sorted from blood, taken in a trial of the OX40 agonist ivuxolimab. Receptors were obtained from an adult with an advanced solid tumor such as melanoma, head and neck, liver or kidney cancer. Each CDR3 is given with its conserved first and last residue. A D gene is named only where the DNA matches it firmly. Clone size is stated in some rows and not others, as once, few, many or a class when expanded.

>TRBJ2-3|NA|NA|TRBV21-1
CASSKGVEALTTDTQYF
TGTGCCAGCAGCAAAGGGGTAGAGGCCTTGACCACAGATACGCAGTATTTT
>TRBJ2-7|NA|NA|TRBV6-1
CASSLHRTYEQYF
TGTGCCAGCAGTTTACACAGAACCTACGAGCAGTACTTC
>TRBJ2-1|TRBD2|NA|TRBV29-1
CSAGTSPLFYNEQFF
TGCAGCGCTGGGACTAGCCCATTGTTTTACAATGAGCAGTTCTTC
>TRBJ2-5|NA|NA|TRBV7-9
CASSLGAGQETQYF
TGTGCCAGCAGCTTAGGAGCAGGGCAAGAGACCCAGTACTTC
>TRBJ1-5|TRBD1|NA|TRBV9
CASSGGQDNQPQHF
TGTGCCAGCAGCGGGGGACAGGACAATCAGCCCCAGCATTTT
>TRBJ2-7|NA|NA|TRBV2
CASSELGGNVYEQYF
TGTGCCAGCAGTGAATTGGGGGGCAATGTGTACGAGCAGTACTTC
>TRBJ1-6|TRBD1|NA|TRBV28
CASSHDRDRRWDSPLHF
TGTGCCAGCAGCCACGACAGGGATCGACGATGGGATTCACCCCTCCACTTT
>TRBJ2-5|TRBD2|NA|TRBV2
CASSDGTSGGYQETQYF
TGTGCCAGCAGTGATGGGACTAGCGGGGGATACCAAGAGACCCAGTACTTC
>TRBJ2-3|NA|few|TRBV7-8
CASSLLGGSTDTQYF
TGTGCCAGCAGCCTCTTAGGGGGGAGCACAGATACGCAGTATTTT
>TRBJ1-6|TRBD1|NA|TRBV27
CASRVGTGVGSPLHF
TGTGCCAGCAGGGTGGGGACAGGGGTTGGTTCACCCCTCCACTTT
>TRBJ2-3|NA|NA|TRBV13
CASSLEGADTQYF
TGTGCCAGCAGCTTAGAAGGTGCAGATACGCAGTATTTT
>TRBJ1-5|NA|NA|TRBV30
CAWSVRDSNQPQHF
TGTGCCTGGAGTGTACGGGATAGCAATCAGCCCCAGCATTTT
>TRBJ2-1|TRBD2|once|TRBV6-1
CASSEGAGRELAEQFF
TGTGCCAGCAGTGAAGGTGCCGGGCGGGAGCTAGCTGAGCAGTTCTTC
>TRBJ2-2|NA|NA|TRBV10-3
CAISESSPGELFF
TGTGCCATCAGTGAGTCTAGCCCCGGGGAGCTGTTTTTT
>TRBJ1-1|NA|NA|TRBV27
CASSRDNTEAFF
TGTGCCAGCAGCCGGGATAACACTGAAGCTTTCTTT
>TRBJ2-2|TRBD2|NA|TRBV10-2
CASTLTSGRALGGELFF
TGCGCCAGCACCCTGACTAGCGGGAGGGCCCTCGGCGGGGAGCTGTTTTTT
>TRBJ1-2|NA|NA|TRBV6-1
CANSEALGAFRNGYTF
TGTGCCAACAGTGAAGCGCTCGGCGCGTTCAGGAATGGCTACACCTTC
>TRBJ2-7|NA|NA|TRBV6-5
CASSYQGSEQYF
TGTGCCAGCAGTTACCAGGGTAGCGAGCAGTACTTC
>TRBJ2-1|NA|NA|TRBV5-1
CASSLAPYNEQFF
TGCGCCAGCAGCTTGGCTCCTTACAATGAGCAGTTCTTC
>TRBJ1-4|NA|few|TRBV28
CASSLWTNEKLFF
TGTGCCAGCAGTTTATGGACGAATGAAAAACTGTTTTTT
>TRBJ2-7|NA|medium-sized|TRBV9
CASSVEGMGEQYF
TGTGCCAGCAGCGTAGAGGGGATGGGCGAGCAGTACTTC
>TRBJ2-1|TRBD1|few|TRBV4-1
CASSQGRDRGSYNEQFF
TGCGCCAGCAGCCAAGGCCGGGACAGGGGTTCCTACAATGAGCAGTTCTTC